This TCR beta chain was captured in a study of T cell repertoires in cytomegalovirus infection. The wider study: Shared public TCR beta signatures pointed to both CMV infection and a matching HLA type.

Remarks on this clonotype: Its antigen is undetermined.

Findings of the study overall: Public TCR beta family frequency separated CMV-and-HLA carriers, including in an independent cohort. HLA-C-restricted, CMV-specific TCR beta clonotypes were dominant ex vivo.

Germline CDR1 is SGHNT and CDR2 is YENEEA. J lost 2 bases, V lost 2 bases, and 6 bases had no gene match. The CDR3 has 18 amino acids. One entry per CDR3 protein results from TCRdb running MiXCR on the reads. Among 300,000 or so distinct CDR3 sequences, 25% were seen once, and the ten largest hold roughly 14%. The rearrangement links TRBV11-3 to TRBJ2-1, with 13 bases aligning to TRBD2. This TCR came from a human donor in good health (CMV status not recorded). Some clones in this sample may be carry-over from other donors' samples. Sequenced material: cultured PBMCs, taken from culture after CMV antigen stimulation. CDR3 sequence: CASSLRTSGSRTYNEQFF. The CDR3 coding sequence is TGTGCCAGCAGCTTACGGACTAGCGGGAGTCGAACCTACAATGAGCAGTTCTTC.